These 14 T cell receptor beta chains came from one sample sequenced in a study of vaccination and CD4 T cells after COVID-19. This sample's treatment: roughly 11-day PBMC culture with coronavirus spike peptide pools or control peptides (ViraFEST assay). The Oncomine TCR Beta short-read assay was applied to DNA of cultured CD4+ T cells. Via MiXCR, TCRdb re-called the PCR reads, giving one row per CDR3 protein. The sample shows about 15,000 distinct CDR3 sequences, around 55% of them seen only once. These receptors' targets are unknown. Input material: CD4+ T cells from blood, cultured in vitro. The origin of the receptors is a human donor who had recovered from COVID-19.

CDR3 in amino acids: CSANQGAQTTDTQYF. Here the CDR3 DNA reads TGCAGTGCTAACCAGGGGGCGCAGACCACAGATACGCAGTATTTT. The chain combines TRBV20-1 with TRBJ2-3; TRBD1 matches at 8 bases. V was clipped by 4 bases and J by 2 bases; unmatched bases: 8. Germline loops: CDR1 DFQATT, CDR2 SNEGSKA (reference sequence). The CDR3 sequence is 15 residues long.

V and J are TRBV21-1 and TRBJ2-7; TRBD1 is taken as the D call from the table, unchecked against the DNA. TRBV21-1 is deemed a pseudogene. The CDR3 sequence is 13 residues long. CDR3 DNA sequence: TGTGCCAGCAGCCCTAGGACAAACTACGAGCAGTACTTC. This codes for CASSPRTNYEQYF.

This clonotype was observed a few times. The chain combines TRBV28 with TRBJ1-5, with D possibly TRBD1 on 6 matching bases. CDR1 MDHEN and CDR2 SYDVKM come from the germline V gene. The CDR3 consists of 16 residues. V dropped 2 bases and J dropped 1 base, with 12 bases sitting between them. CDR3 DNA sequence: TGTGCCAGCAGTTTAAGGGGGGGTGCGAGCAATCAGCCCCAGCATTTT. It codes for CASSLRGGASNQPQHF.

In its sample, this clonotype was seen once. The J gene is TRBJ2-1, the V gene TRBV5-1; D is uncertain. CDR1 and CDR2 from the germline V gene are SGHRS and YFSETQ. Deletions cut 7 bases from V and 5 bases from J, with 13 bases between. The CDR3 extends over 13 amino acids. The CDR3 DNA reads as TGCGCCAGCTCAGTCCAAAGGGACAATGAGCAGTTCTTC. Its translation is CASSVQRDNEQFF.

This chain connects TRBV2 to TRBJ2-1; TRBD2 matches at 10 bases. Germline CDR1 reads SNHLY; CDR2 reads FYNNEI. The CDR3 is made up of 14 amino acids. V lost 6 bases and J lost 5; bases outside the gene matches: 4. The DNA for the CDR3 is TGTGCCAGCAGCTGGACTAGCGGAAACAATGAGCAGTTCTTC. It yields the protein CASSWTSGNNEQFF.

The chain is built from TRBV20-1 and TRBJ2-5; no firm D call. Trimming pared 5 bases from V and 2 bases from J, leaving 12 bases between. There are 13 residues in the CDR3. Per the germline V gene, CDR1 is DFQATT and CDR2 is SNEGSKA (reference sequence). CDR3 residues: CSAYLGIQETQYF. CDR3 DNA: TGCAGTGCTTATCTGGGAATTCAAGAGACCCAGTACTTC.

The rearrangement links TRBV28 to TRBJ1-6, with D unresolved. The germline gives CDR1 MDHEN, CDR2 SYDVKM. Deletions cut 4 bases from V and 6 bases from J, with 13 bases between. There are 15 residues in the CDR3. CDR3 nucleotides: TGTGCCAGCAGTTCGGGCCCTTCACTTAATTCACCCCTCCACTTT. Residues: CASSSGPSLNSPLHF.

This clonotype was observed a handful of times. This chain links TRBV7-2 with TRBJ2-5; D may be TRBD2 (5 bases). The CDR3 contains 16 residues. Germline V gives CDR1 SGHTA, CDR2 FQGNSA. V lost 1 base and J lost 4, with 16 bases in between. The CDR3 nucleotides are TGTGCCAGCAGCTTAGGGGTCCGAGGGCTCGGAGAGACCCAGTACTTC. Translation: CASSLGVRGLGETQYF.

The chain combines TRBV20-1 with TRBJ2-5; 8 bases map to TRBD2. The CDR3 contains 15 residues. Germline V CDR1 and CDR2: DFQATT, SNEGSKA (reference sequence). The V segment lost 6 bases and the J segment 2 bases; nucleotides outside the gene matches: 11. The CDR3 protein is CSAVTWTSIQETQYF. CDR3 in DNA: TGCAGTGCCGTAACGTGGACTAGCATACAAGAGACCCAGTACTTC.

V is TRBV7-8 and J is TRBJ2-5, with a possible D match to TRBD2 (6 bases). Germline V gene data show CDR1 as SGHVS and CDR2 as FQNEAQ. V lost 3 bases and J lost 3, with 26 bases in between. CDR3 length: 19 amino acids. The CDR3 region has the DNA TGTGCCAGCAGCTTGCCCCCCAGCGGGTGGTCGAACCGAGAAGAGACCCAGTACTTC. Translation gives CASSLPPSGWSNREETQYF.

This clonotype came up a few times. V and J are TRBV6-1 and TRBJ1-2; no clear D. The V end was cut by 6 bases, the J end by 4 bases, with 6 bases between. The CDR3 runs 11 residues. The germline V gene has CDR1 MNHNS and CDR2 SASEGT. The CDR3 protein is CASSPGYGYTF. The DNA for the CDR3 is TGTGCCAGCAGCCCCGGCTATGGCTACACCTTC.

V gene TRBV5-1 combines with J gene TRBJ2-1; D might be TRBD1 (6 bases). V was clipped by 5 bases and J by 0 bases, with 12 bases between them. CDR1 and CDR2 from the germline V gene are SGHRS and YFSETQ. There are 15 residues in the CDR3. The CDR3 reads CASRAGTYSYNEQFF. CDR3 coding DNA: TGCGCCAGCAGAGCCGGGACATACTCCTACAATGAGCAGTTCTTC.

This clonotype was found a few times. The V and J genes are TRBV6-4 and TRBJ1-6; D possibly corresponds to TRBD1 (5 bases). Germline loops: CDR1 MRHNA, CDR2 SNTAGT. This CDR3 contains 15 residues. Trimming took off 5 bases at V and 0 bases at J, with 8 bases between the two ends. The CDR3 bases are TGTGCCAGCAGTCGACAGAGCTCCTATAATTCACCCCTCCACTTT. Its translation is CASSRQSSYNSPLHF.

The CDR3 is CASRRGVWTEAFF. CDR3 coding DNA: TGTGCCAGCCGGCGGGGTGTCTGGACTGAAGCTTTCTTT. The chain is built from TRBV28 and TRBJ1-1; D unresolved. V was pared by 8 bases and J by 5 bases, with 15 bases between. Germline-derived CDR1 and CDR2 are MDHEN and SYDVKM. This CDR3 has 13 residues.